This paragraph covers one T cell receptor (beta chain) sequence. This CDR3 has 16 residues. Per germline, CDR1 MNHEY and CDR2 SVGEGT. Trimming removed 0 bases from V and 5 bases from J; junction bases left unmatched: 5. These data are taken from a study of blood T cell repertoires in COVID-19. TCRdb's table, derived via immunoSEQ multiplex PCR, lists solely in-frame clones and lacks some. The sample contains 150,000 to 200,000 clones, about four fifths of which appear only once. The chain combines TRBV6-2 or TRBV6-3 with TRBJ2-5; the match to TRBD2 covers 11 bases. Sequencing was done on a sample of peripheral blood. The clonotype was recovered from a man between 60 and 75 years old with acute or convalescent COVID-19. Written as DNA, the CDR3 is TGTGCCAGCAGTTACTCAGTAGCGGGAGGGTTTGAGACCCAGTACTTC. Amino acids: CASSYSVAGGFETQYF.